This T cell receptor (beta chain) stems from a study of technical replicates of blood from several donors (dated by TCRdb to the late 2010s). Including cysteine and phenylalanine, the CDR3 has 14 amino acids. The CDR3 DNA has 42 bases and is translated from base 1. CDR1 and CDR2 are drawn from the germline V gene: SGHVS, FNYEAQ. V and J lose 2 bases and 7 bases, and a span of 12 bases separates them. Library creation used the immunoSEQ multiplex PCR assay. TCRdb limited this immuneACCESS table to in-frame rearrangements with V and J called. A share of clones is missing; checked studies link under half to unresolved V genes, and the rest is unexplained. This sample comprises about 48,000 clones, 80% to 95% of them detected only once. Of the sample, 3% to 4% falls within the top ten clones. With respect to this clone: Its specific antigen is unknown. No base quality information exists; no much larger clone differs at one position.

This sequence originates from a human donor in good health. Some clones in this sample may be carry-over from other donors' samples. The specimen sequenced was PBMCs. Recombination linked TRBV7-6 to TRBJ2-1, and TRBD1 may be the D gene, going by 5 matching bases. The CDR3 corresponds to CASSLNGRANEQFF. The bases are TGTGCCAGCAGCTTAAACGGCAGGGCGAATGAGCAGTTCTTC.